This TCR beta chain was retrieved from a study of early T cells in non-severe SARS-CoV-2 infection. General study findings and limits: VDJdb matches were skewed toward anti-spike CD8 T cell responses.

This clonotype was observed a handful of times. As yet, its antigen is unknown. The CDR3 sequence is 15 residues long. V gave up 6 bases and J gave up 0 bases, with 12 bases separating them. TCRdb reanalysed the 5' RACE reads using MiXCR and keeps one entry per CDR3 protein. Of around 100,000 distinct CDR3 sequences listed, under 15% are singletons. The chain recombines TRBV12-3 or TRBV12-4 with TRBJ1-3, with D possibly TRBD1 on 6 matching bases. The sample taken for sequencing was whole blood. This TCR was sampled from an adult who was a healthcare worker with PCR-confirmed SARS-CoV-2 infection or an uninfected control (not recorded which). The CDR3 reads CASRNGQHSGNTIYF. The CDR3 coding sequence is TGTGCCAGCAGAAACGGACAGCACTCTGGAAACACCATATATTTT.